This is a list of T cell receptor beta chains from one sample in a study of radiation and T cells in renal cell carcinoma. The method was immunoSEQ multiplex PCR; TCRdb's version includes in-frame clones alone and lacks a portion of them. The sample has 7,000 to 9,500 clones, about three fifths seen once; the top ten hold 15% to 20%. Sequenced here: tumor tissue, sampled from a patient whose treatment included radiotherapy and nephrectomy. Receptors originate from a man in his sixties with renal cell carcinoma. Each CDR3 is given with its conserved first and last residue. The order of the fields is J gene, D gene, V gene, clone size, CDR3 DNA, CDR3 protein. The D gene is left open where the match is weak. The size field is filled for only some rows; it gives once, few, many or a size class.

TRBJ2-7	TRBD1	TRBV15	NA	TGTGCCACCAGCAGGGACCCGAGGACAGGGGGCGCCGAGCAGTACTTC	CATSRDPRTGGAEQYF
TRBJ2-7	NA	TRBV7-3	NA	TGTGCCAGCAGCGCGGACATCACCGGTGGCAGCGAGCAGTACTTC	CASSADITGGSEQYF
TRBJ1-2	TRBD1	TRBV28	NA	TGTGCCAGCAGCCCCCCCCCACAGGGGGCCAACTATGGCTACACCTTC	CASSPPPQGANYGYTF
TRBJ2-7	NA	TRBV27	once	TGTGCCAGCAGTTTATCGAGGGTGTCCTACGAGCAGTACTTC	CASSLSRVSYEQYF
TRBJ2-7	TRBD1	TRBV2	NA	TGTGCCAGCGCCCCGGGACAGGGTGGCGAGCAGTACTTC	CASAPGQGGEQYF
TRBJ1-4	NA	TRBV4-2	NA	TGTGCCAGCAGCCAAGATGGGGTAGTGGGAAGGGCAACTAATGAAAAACTGTTTTTT	CASSQDGVVGRATNEKLFF
TRBJ1-3	TRBD1	TRBV5-1	NA	TGCGCCAGCAGCTACCGATCGGACAGGGTAGCAAACACCATATATTTT	CASSYRSDRVANTIYF
TRBJ2-5	TRBD1	TRBV14	NA	TGTGCCAGCAGCCCTTCCACAGGGGGCAGTGAGACCCAGTACTTC	CASSPSTGGSETQYF
TRBJ2-6	NA	TRBV15	NA	TGTGCCACCAGCTCGGCGACCGGCTCTGGGGCCAACGTCCTGACTTTC	CATSSATGSGANVLTF
TRBJ1-5	TRBD1	TRBV28	NA	TGTGCCAGCAGTTTGGACAGGGGCGGAGGCAATCAGCCCCAGCATTTT	CASSLDRGGGNQPQHF
TRBJ1-2	TRBD1	TRBV28	NA	TGTGCCAGCAGTTTAGGGGGGGACAGCTATGGCTACACCTTC	CASSLGGDSYGYTF
TRBJ2-7	TRBD1	TRBV6-1	once	TGTGCCAGCAGAAGGGACAGCCCCTACGAGCAGTACTTC	CASRRDSPYEQYF
TRBJ1-2	NA	TRBV2	medium-sized	TGTGCCAGCAGTGCACGGCAGGCTATTAACTATGGCTACACCTTC	CASSARQAINYGYTF
TRBJ2-1	NA	TRBV11-2	NA	TGTGCCAGCAGCGAAGAAGGGCGGTGGGATGAGCAGTTCTTC	CASSEEGRWDEQFF
TRBJ2-7	TRBD1	TRBV4-1	NA	TGCGCCAGCAGCCAAGCTGACAGGGTCGTTTCCGAGCAGTACTTC	CASSQADRVVSEQYF
TRBJ1-1	NA	TRBV5-1	NA	TGCGCCAGCAGCCTGAGGGATCTAGGGTTCTCTGAAGCTTTCTTT	CASSLRDLGFSEAFF
TRBJ2-1	NA	TRBV7-6	NA	TGTGCCAGCAGCTTAGGTGGGGGGTACAATGAGCAGTTCTTC	CASSLGGGYNEQFF
TRBJ2-7	NA	TRBV5-4	NA	TGTGCCAGCAGCCCCCCCGCGGCGGCCCGCTACGAGCAGTACTTC	CASSPPAAARYEQYF
TRBJ1-5	NA	TRBV9	NA	TGTGCCAGCAGCGTTCAGGTAAGCAATCAGCCCCAGCATTTT	CASSVQVSNQPQHF
TRBJ1-4	TRBD1	TRBV5-4	NA	TGTGCCAGCAGCTTCCGGACAGGAGAAAAACTGTTTTTT	CASSFRTGEKLFF
TRBJ2-7	NA	TRBV4-3	NA	TGCGCCAGCAGCCGGGAGGTGGGCTACGAGCAGTACTTC	CASSREVGYEQYF
TRBJ1-2	TRBD1	TRBV6-1	NA	TGTGCCAGCAGTGATGGCTGGGACAGGGGAAACTATGGCTACACCTTC	CASSDGWDRGNYGYTF
TRBJ2-7	TRBD1	TRBV2	NA	TGTGCCAGCAGCGTGACAGGGTCCGAGCAGTACTTC	CASSVTGSEQYF
TRBJ1-3	TRBD1	TRBV4-3	NA	TGCGCCAGCAGCCAAGATCCGGACAGGGGGCTGAACACCATATATTTT	CASSQDPDRGLNTIYF
TRBJ2-7	TRBD1	TRBV7-2	NA	TGTGCCAGCAGCCCGAGGGACAGGGTAGCCTACGAGCAGTACTTC	CASSPRDRVAYEQYF
TRBJ1-3	NA	TRBV7-3	NA	TGTGCCAGCAGCACTCGAGGTGGAAACACCATATATTTT	CASSTRGGNTIYF
TRBJ1-2	NA	TRBV7-2	NA	TGTGCCAGCAGGCGATCCGGGACGGAATCTTATGGCTACACCTTC	CASRRSGTESYGYTF
TRBJ2-7	NA	TRBV19	NA	TGTGCCAGTAGTATCACTGGAGGGTCCTACGAGCAGTACTTC	CASSITGGSYEQYF
TRBJ2-1	TRBD2	TRBV5-1	NA	TGCGCCAGCACCATTAGCGGGAGCTCCTACAATGAGCAGTTCTTC	CASTISGSSYNEQFF
TRBJ1-3	TRBD1	TRBV11-1	NA	TGTGCCAGCAGCTTAGGGGACAGGATCTCTGGAAACACCATATATTTT	CASSLGDRISGNTIYF
TRBJ2-6	TRBD1	TRBV5-8	NA	TGTGCCAGCAGGACAGGGAGCGTTGGGGCCAACGTCCTGACTTTC	CASRTGSVGANVLTF
TRBJ1-2	TRBD1	TRBV27	NA	TGTGCCAGGATTGACAGGGGTCCTGATAACTATGGCTACACCTTC	CARIDRGPDNYGYTF